This T cell receptor (beta chain) was recovered during a study of post-analysis software for immune sequencing data. Overall study findings and caveats: F measure showed strong co-clustering of same-batch samples. The five TRBV segments detected at higher frequency in patients than in controls included TRBV5-6, TRBV5-1 and TRBV20-1. Normalized Chao1 diversity was significantly reduced in patients versus controls.

The CDR3 length is 15 residues. CDR1 is DFQATT, CDR2 SNEGSKA, per germline (reference sequence). V gave up 3 bases and J gave up 4 bases, with 13 bases separating them. Turning to this clonotype: Its antigen is currently unknown.

Each TCR beta cDNA library carried unique molecular identifiers. cDNA molecules numbering about 480,000 came from roughly 0.93 to 9.6 million T cells. TCRdb reprocessed the PCR reads with MiXCR, giving one entry per CDR3 protein. The sample shows 700,000 to 900,000 distinct CDR3 sequences, under 60% of them seen only once. The clonotype comes from a girl between 5 and 17 years old with multiple sclerosis. Sequencing input: blood. The chain couples TRBV20-1 to TRBJ1-6, with D possibly being TRBD1 (5 bases). CDR3 sequence reads: CSASPVGGYNSPLHF. For the CDR3, the DNA is TGCAGTGCTAGCCCCGTGGGGGGATATAATTCACCCCTCCACTTT.